Each of the 26 T cell receptor beta chains below was sequenced from the same sample in a study of blood T cell repertoires in COVID-19. Using immunoSEQ multiplex PCR, the repertoire was profiled, and TCRdb retains in-frame clones only, with some absent. The table includes more than 90,000 clones, about 83% detected once. Sequenced input: peripheral blood. Source of these receptors: a man between 65 and 79 years old with acute or convalescent COVID-19.

V gene TRBV19 combines with J gene TRBJ2-3; 8 bases align to TRBD1. CDR3 length equals 14 residues. Germline loops: CDR1 LNHDA, CDR2 SQIVND (reference sequence). Trimming cost V 3 bases and J 2 bases; bases outside gene matches: 1. DNA of the CDR3: TGTGCCAGTAGTATTCAGGGGGCCACAGATACGCAGTATTTT. Translated: CASSIQGATDTQYF.

V and J are TRBV10-3 and TRBJ1-1; D remains unclear. Germline V gene lookup returns CDR1 ENHRY and CDR2 SYGVKD. The V gene lost 8 bases and the J gene lost 6 bases, with 16 bases spanning the gap. CDR3 size: 13 residues. DNA of the CDR3: TGTGCCATCCGGGGTCCGTCAGGATCTGAAGCTTTCTTT. It yields the protein CAIRGPSGSEAFF.

V is TRBV4-3 and J is TRBJ1-2; D perhaps matches TRBD1 (5 bases). Trimming pared 0 bases from V and 4 bases from J, leaving 12 bases between. The CDR3 runs 15 residues. Germline-derived CDR1 and CDR2 are LGHNA and YSLEER. The CDR3 is CASSQDGGRAYGYTF. DNA of the CDR3: TGCGCCAGCAGCCAAGATGGGGGGAGAGCCTATGGCTACACCTTC.

This clone has only one observation. The gene calls are TRBV7-2 and TRBJ2-2, with 10 bases lining up with TRBD2. The CDR3 runs to 15 residues. Germline lookup yields CDR1 SGHTA and CDR2 FQGNSA. V dropped 5 bases and J dropped 4; count of bases not matched to a gene: 4. Here the CDR3 DNA reads TGTGCCAGCAGCGTACTAGCGGGGATCACCGGGGAGCTGTTTTTT. Protein product: CASSVLAGITGELFF.

The rearrangement joins TRBV6-6 to TRBJ1-5; 7 bases agree with TRBD1. This CDR3 is built from 15 residues. Per the germline V gene, CDR1 is MNHNY and CDR2 is SVGAGI (reference sequence). The V gene end was trimmed by 5 bases and the J gene end by 7 bases; junction bases not matched to a gene: 11. CDR3 residues: CASSDGQAMGQPQHF. In nucleotides, the CDR3 is TGTGCCAGCAGTGACGGACAGGCAATGGGGCAGCCCCAGCATTTT.

This clone was found many times. The J gene is TRBJ1-2, the V gene TRBV7-9, with 10 bases lining up with TRBD1. V shed 5 bases, J shed 10 bases, and the junction held 16 bases outside the gene matches. The CDR3 sequence is 16 residues long. The germline V gene encodes CDR1 SEHNR and CDR2 FQNEAQ (reference sequence). The CDR3 DNA is TGTGCCAGCAGCAAGGGGACAGGGGATAGCTTGTTGGCCTACACCTTC. Translated: CASSKGTGDSLLAYTF. The complete variable domain, with remaining parts taken from reference TRBV7-9 and TRBJ1-2, reads DTGVSQNPRHKITKRGQNVTFRCDPISEHNRLYWYRQTLGQGPEFLTYFQNEAQLEKSRLLSDRFSAERPKGSFSTLEIQRTEQGDSAMYLCASSKGTGDSLLAYTFGSGTRLTVV.

V is TRBV7-2 and J is TRBJ1-3, with D maybe TRBD1 (5 bases). V dropped 5 bases and J dropped 4 bases, with 12 bases sitting between them. CDR1 is SGHTA and CDR2 is FQGNSA in the germline V gene. The CDR3 sequence is 14 residues long. The CDR3 spells CASSPQGGGNTIYF. As DNA, the CDR3 is TGTGCCAGCAGCCCCCAGGGTGGAGGAAACACCATATATTTT.

The chain employs TRBV10-3 and TRBJ2-5; D might be TRBD2 (6 bases). V was cut by 8 bases and J by 0 bases, with 10 bases left in between. This CDR3 comprises 13 residues. Germline CDR1 reads ENHRY; CDR2 reads SYGVKD. The CDR3 sequence is CAIGRRDQETQYF. CDR3 DNA: TGTGCCATCGGGCGGAGGGACCAAGAGACCCAGTACTTC.

The V and J genes are TRBV2 and TRBJ2-6; 8 nucleotides align to TRBD1. The V gene's germline CDR1 is SNHLY and CDR2 FYNNEI. This CDR3 has 17 amino acids. Germline trimming cut 8 bases from V and 4 bases from J; bases unmatched to any gene: 13. The CDR3 nucleotides read TGTGCCAGCCAAGGACAGGGTTTTTATTTGGGGGCCAACGTCCTGACTTTC. Translation gives CASQGQGFYLGANVLTF.

CDR3 sequence: CASVPERGNEQFF. CDR3 sequence (DNA): TGTGCCAGCGTCCCGGAGAGGGGGAATGAGCAGTTCTTC. The chain has TRBV2 and TRBJ2-1; D possibly corresponds to TRBD1 (6 bases). Trimming took off 8 bases at V and 7 bases at J, with 15 bases between the two ends. CDR3 length equals 13 residues. In germline, CDR1 is SNHLY, CDR2 FYNNEI.

This clone was detected a few times. The chain is built from TRBV20-1 and TRBJ2-7; TRBD2 agrees at 12 bases. Trimming cost V 3 bases and J 2 bases; bases outside gene matches: 5. The CDR3 sequence is 15 residues long. Germline V gives CDR1 DFQATT, CDR2 SNEGSKA (reference sequence). The CDR3 nucleotides read TGCAGTGCTAGTCGGTCTAGCGGGGGGGCCTACGAGCAGTACTTC. This sequence encodes CSASRSSGGAYEQYF.

The genes are TRBV13 and TRBJ2-7, with D maybe TRBD1 (6 bases). V lost 4 bases to trimming and J lost 3 bases, with 16 bases between them. CDR1 is PRHDT, CDR2 FYEKMQ, per germline (reference sequence). The length of the CDR3 is 15 residues. This chain's CDR3 is CASSSSPGTSYEQYF. The DNA of the CDR3 is TGTGCCAGCAGCTCATCCCCCGGGACAAGCTACGAGCAGTACTTC.

This clone turned up a few times. The genes are TRBV7-3 and TRBJ2-1; TRBD2 matches at 8 bases. V dropped 0 bases and J dropped 9; count of bases not matched to a gene: 7. This CDR3 comprises 15 residues. The germline V gene encodes CDR1 SGHTA and CDR2 FQGTGA. The CDR3 protein is CASSLTSGSGSEQFF. The CDR3, as DNA: TGTGCCAGCAGCTTAACCAGCGGGAGCGGTAGTGAGCAGTTCTTC.

The chain joins TRBV6-2 or TRBV6-3 to TRBJ1-2, with D perhaps TRBD1 (5 bases). The CDR3 totals 14 residues. The ends were cut back, 6 bases at V and 7 bases at J, with 18 bases in the middle. Looked up from germline, CDR1 is MNHEY and CDR2 is SVGEGT. The CDR3 coding sequence is TGTGCCAGCAGCCAACGGACAAGCGAACGTGGCTACACCTTC. This translates into CASSQRTSERGYTF.

CDR3: CASSLFSGTGGNEQFF. The DNA of the CDR3 is TGTGCCAGCAGCTTATTTAGCGGTACCGGAGGCAATGAGCAGTTCTTC. The chain combines TRBV7-6 with TRBJ2-1; D is possibly TRBD2 (6 bases). Trimming took 2 bases from V and 6 from J, leaving 17 bases between them. The germline gives CDR1 SGHVS, CDR2 FNYEAQ. This CDR3 is 16 amino acids long. Full variable domain (missing parts from reference TRBV7-6 and TRBJ2-1): GAGVSQSPRYKVTKRGQDVALRCDPISGHVSLYWYRQALGQGPEFLTYFNYEAQQDKSGLPNDRFSAERPEGSISTLTIQRTEQRDSAMYRCASSLFSGTGGNEQFFGPGTRLTVL.

This sequence joins TRBV10-3 and TRBJ2-2, with 9 nucleotides matching TRBD2. Trimming cost V 6 bases and J 8 bases; bases outside gene matches: 7. Germline CDR1 reads ENHRY; CDR2 reads SYGVKD. The CDR3 is 14 amino acids. CDR3 sequence reads: CAIREREEGGELFF. The CDR3 nucleotides read TGTGCCATCAGGGAGCGGGAGGAAGGGGGGGAGCTGTTTTTT.

The chain recombines TRBV20-1 with TRBJ2-7; no reliable D call. Trimming removed 3 bases at V and 2 bases at J, with 8 bases between. This CDR3 comprises 12 residues. Germline loops: CDR1 DFQATT, CDR2 SNEGSKA (reference sequence). The CDR3 here is CSASLTTYEQYF. Here the CDR3 DNA reads TGCAGTGCTAGTCTAACCACCTACGAGCAGTACTTC.

V usage is TRBV7-3 and J usage is TRBJ2-1; TRBD2 agrees at 11 bases. CDR3 length: 15 residues. CDR1 is SGHTA and CDR2 is FQGTGA in the germline V gene. V trimming: 4 bases; J trimming: 3 bases; junction bases outside the gene matches: 2. CDR3 loop: CASSSTSGSYNEQFF. The CDR3 nucleotides are TGTGCCAGCAGCTCCACTAGCGGGAGCTACAATGAGCAGTTCTTC.

This clone was seen a few times. Distinct nucleotide sequences in the sample also encode this CDR3. V usage is TRBV7-2 and J usage is TRBJ1-5; weak D call: TRBD1 (6 bases). Germline values: CDR1 SGHTA, CDR2 FQGNSA. The CDR3 spans 13 residues. V lost 4 bases to trimming and J lost 5 bases, with 9 bases between them. CDR3 protein: CASSSDRHQPQHF. CDR3 sequence (DNA): TGTGCCAGCAGCTCGGACAGACATCAGCCCCAGCATTTT.

DNA of the CDR3: TGTGCCAGCAGCGTAGGGCCACCATACGAGCAGTACTTC. It yields the protein CASSVGPPYEQYF. The chain links TRBV9 to TRBJ2-7; D remains unclear. With 0 bases removed from V and 4 bases from J, the gap between germline ends came to 8 bases. The germline V gene encodes CDR1 SGDLS and CDR2 YYNGEE. The CDR3 spans 13 residues.

CDR3 in DNA: TGCGCCAGCAGCCAAGAGAGGCAGCTCGAGCAGTACTTC. It yields the protein CASSQERQLEQYF. J is TRBJ2-7 and V is TRBV4-3; D is unclear. Deletions cut 0 bases from V and 6 bases from J, with 9 bases between. The CDR3 is 13 residues long. The germline V gene encodes CDR1 LGHNA and CDR2 YSLEER.

J is TRBJ1-5 and V is TRBV12-5; D is perhaps TRBD1 (5 bases). The CDR3 covers 15 residues. Germline loops: CDR1 LGHNT, CDR2 FRNRAP. The V end lost 6 bases, the J end lost 0 bases, and 12 bases lay between the germline ends. CDR3 coding DNA: TGTGCTAGTGGGCTTGCAGGGTCTAGCAATCAGCCCCAGCATTTT. The encoded protein is CASGLAGSSNQPQHF.

This chain uses TRBV7-6 with TRBJ2-3; TRBD2 matches 8 bases. The germline CDR1 and CDR2 sequences are SGHVS and FNYEAQ. The CDR3 runs to 16 residues. Trimming removed 4 bases from V and 5 bases from J; junction bases left unmatched: 11. As DNA, the CDR3 is TGTGCCAGCAGCTCGGGGGTAGCGGGGTTTATAGATACGCAGTATTTT. Protein product: CASSSGVAGFIDTQYF.

CDR3 nucleotide sequence: TGTGCCAGCAGCTTAGGTGGAGGGTACACCGGGGAGCTGTTTTTT. Protein product: CASSLGGGYTGELFF. The genes are TRBV7-3 and TRBJ2-2, with D perhaps TRBD2 (6 bases). This CDR3 region has 15 residues. V dropped 2 bases and J dropped 3 bases, with 10 bases sitting between them. From germline, CDR1 is SGHTA and CDR2 FQGTGA.

This clone has a single count. The V call is TRBV3-1 (or the pseudogene TRBV3-2), the J call TRBJ2-7, with TRBD2 matching 11 bases. The junction had 6 bases not matched to a gene; V was cut back by 4 bases and J by 4 bases. The CDR3 is made up of 15 amino acids. CDR1 LGHDT and CDR2 YNNKEL come from the germline V gene (reference sequence). The CDR3 sequence: CASSPPGLAAYEQYF. CDR3 coding DNA: TGTGCCAGCAGCCCTCCGGGACTAGCGGCTTACGAGCAGTACTTC.

This clone was detected only a few times. The chain combines TRBV12-3 or TRBV12-4 with TRBJ2-1; maybe TRBD2 (6 bases). Trimming pared 7 bases from V and 3 bases from J, leaving 10 bases between. The length of the CDR3 is 13 residues. Here the CDR3 reads CASKPGDYNEQFF. CDR3 in DNA: TGTGCCAGCAAACCGGGAGACTACAATGAGCAGTTCTTC.